The sequence of this T cell receptor (beta chain) was determined in a study of blood T cell repertoires in COVID-19. Overall study context: Whether acute or convalescent, the COVID-19 samples came from the United States, Italy and Spain. Sample material is recorded as cDNA or gDNA derived from T cells, B-cell-depleted T cells, or PBMCs.

As processed by the authors: Reference gene primers were amplified, and this amplification served to estimate nucleated cell counts. Sequencing used immunoSEQ multiplex PCR; TCRdb keeps in-frame clones, though not all of them. V and J calls and clone size follow that table, whereas D and trimming were derived from the DNA. The sample has under 150,000 clones, around 78% seen once. This clone is medium-sized (0.01 to 0.1%) in the sample. The length of the CDR3 is 14 residues. J lost 8 bases, V lost 2 bases, and 5 bases had no gene match. The germline V gene has CDR1 MNHEY and CDR2 SMNVEV (reference sequence).

This receptor was identified in a human donor in a cohort sampled during active COVID-19. Sequencing was performed on peripheral blood. The V and J genes are TRBV27 and TRBJ2-1; the match to TRBD2 covers 8 bases. The CDR3 sequence is CASSLRSGGDEQFF. CDR3 in DNA: TGTGCCAGCAGTTTACGGTCCGGGGGGGATGAGCAGTTCTTC.